The 4 T cell receptor beta chains given below trace back to one sample, sequenced in a study of T cell repertoires in cytomegalovirus infection. No cognate antigen is known for these TCRs. Each CDR3 protein gets one entry after TCRdb re-called the reads with MiXCR. The profile shows approximately 120,000 distinct CDR3 sequences, 32% of them singletons. The material was CD8+ T cells from cultured PBMCs, obtained from culture after CMV antigen stimulation. The receptors come from a human donor in good health (CMV status not recorded). Some clones in this sample may be carry-over from other donors' samples.

This clonotype has a handful of counts. The gene calls are TRBV27 and TRBJ2-7; 9 positions agree with TRBD1. CDR3 length: 14 residues. Germline lookup yields CDR1 MNHEY and CDR2 SMNVEV (reference sequence). V shed 6 bases, J shed 5 bases, and the junction held 8 bases outside the gene matches. CDR3 nucleotide sequence: TGTGCCAGCAGGCTATACAGGGGGCACGACGAGCAGTACTTC. Amino acids: CASRLYRGHDEQYF.

This sequence joins TRBV7-6 and TRBJ1-2, with TRBD1 matching 9 bases. Germline V gene sequence: CDR1 SGHVS, CDR2 FNYEAQ. This CDR3 has 16 residues. Trimming cost V 4 bases and J 5 bases; bases outside gene matches: 11. CDR3 in DNA: TGTGCCAGCAGCTCTAGCTGGGACAGGGAGCCGTATGGCTACACCTTC. Translated, it gives CASSSSWDREPYGYTF.

The chain links TRBV2 to TRBJ1-5, with D possibly TRBD1 on 5 matching bases. CDR1 and CDR2 (germline): SNHLY, FYNNEI. The CDR3 spans 15 residues. Trimming cost V 3 bases and J 3 bases, with 12 bases left between them. The CDR3 loop reads CASSDRRVPNQPQHF. DNA of the CDR3: TGTGCCAGCAGTGACCGCAGGGTACCCAATCAGCCCCAGCATTTT.

The rearrangement joins TRBV12-3 or TRBV12-4 to TRBJ1-2; D is uncertain. The CDR3 totals 14 residues. V dropped 8 bases and J dropped 0 bases, with 13 bases sitting between them. DNA for the CDR3: TGTGCCAGCTCAGGTGTCCGCTCTAACTATGGCTACACCTTC. It yields the protein CASSGVRSNYGYTF.